What follows are 32 T cell receptor beta chains derived from one specimen sequenced in a study of blood T cell repertoires in COVID-19. The method was immunoSEQ multiplex PCR; TCRdb's version includes in-frame clones alone and lacks a portion of them. Seen here are a few hundred thousand clones, around four fifths observed once, and the top ten hold about 1.2%. The source material was peripheral blood. All receptors derive from a woman between 45 and 65 years old with acute or convalescent COVID-19.

The J gene is TRBJ1-5, the V gene TRBV7-8; 9 bases map to TRBD1. The junction had 5 bases not matched to a gene; V was cut back by 5 bases and J by 3 bases. Germline assignment: CDR1 SGHVS and CDR2 FQNEAQ. This CDR3 is built from 15 residues. The CDR3 region is CASSLGTGHNQPQHF. The CDR3 DNA follows: TGTGCCAGCAGCCTAGGGACAGGGCACAATCAGCCCCAGCATTTT.

The V and J genes are TRBV19 and TRBJ1-6, with 8 bases matching TRBD1. V was clipped by 7 bases and J by 5 bases; unmatched bases: 4. The CDR3 length is 14 residues. Germline CDR1 and CDR2: LNHDA and SQIVND (reference sequence). The CDR3 spells CASIPTGDNSPLHF. DNA of the CDR3: TGTGCCAGTATACCGACAGGGGATAATTCACCCCTCCACTTT.

The V and J genes are TRBV5-4 and TRBJ2-1; 9 bases map to TRBD2. The trim removed 3 bases at V and 1 base at J, leaving 5 bases unmatched. In germline, CDR1 is SGHNT, CDR2 YYREEE (reference sequence). The CDR3 loop spans 16 amino acids. This CDR3 reads CASSWDSGGSYNEQFF. The CDR3 DNA reads as TGTGCCAGCAGCTGGGATAGCGGGGGATCCTACAATGAGCAGTTCTTC.

The count of this clone is one. The V and J genes are TRBV5-4 and TRBJ2-3; 8 positions agree with TRBD2. Trimming at V came to 1 base and at J to 0 bases, leaving 4 bases not matched to a gene. Germline values: CDR1 SGHNT, CDR2 YYREEE (reference sequence). The CDR3 is 16 amino acids. CDR3 protein: CASSLSLAGSTDTQYF. The CDR3 bases are TGTGCCAGCAGCTTGAGCCTAGCGGGTAGCACAGATACGCAGTATTTT.

The chain couples TRBV14 to TRBJ2-5; D is perhaps TRBD1 (5 bases). The germline gives CDR1 SGHDN, CDR2 FVKESK. Trimming cost V 0 bases and J 2 bases, with 16 bases left between them. The CDR3 extends over 17 amino acids. The CDR3 sequence is CASSQDLRGQVQETQYF. CDR3 DNA: TGTGCCAGCAGCCAAGATCTAAGGGGTCAGGTACAAGAGACCCAGTACTTC.

The rearrangement joins TRBV24-1 to TRBJ2-3; 7 nucleotides align to TRBD1. V was clipped by 4 bases and J by 7 bases; unmatched bases: 13. Per the germline V gene, CDR1 is KGHDR and CDR2 is SFDVKD. CDR3 length: 16 residues. As DNA, the CDR3 is TGTGCCACCAGTGAGACCTCACAGGGGATGGGAAATACGCAGTATTTT. Amino acid sequence: CATSETSQGMGNTQYF.

CDR3 residues: CASSPQVDSTEAFF. CDR3 bases: TGTGCCAGCAGCCCGCAAGTTGACAGTACTGAAGCTTTCTTT. The chain is built from TRBV7-2 and TRBJ1-1; possible D gene TRBD1, 5 bases. Looked up from germline, CDR1 is SGHTA and CDR2 is FQGNSA. Trimming took 5 bases from V and 5 from J, leaving 15 bases between them. The CDR3 has 14 residues. Full variable domain (remainder filled in from reference TRBV7-2 and TRBJ1-1): GAGVSQSPSNKVTEKGKDVELRCDPISGHTALYWYRQSLGQGLEFLIYFQGNSAPDKSGLPSDRFSAERTGGSVSTLTIQRTQQEDSAVYLCASSPQVDSTEAFFGQGTRLTVV.

This clone was observed many times. The V and J genes are TRBV3-1 (or the pseudogene TRBV3-2) and TRBJ2-5, with 11 bases identical to TRBD2. Germline V lookup: CDR1 LGHDT, CDR2 YNNKEL (reference sequence). The CDR3 covers 15 residues. The junction had 8 bases not matched to a gene; V was cut back by 6 bases and J by 5 bases. The CDR3 DNA reads as TGTGCCAGCAGATCTAATAGCGGGAGGGGGGAGACCCAGTACTTC. It yields the protein CASRSNSGRGETQYF.

V gene TRBV7-9 combines with J gene TRBJ2-5, with 8 bases fitting TRBD1. V shed 5 bases, J shed 0 bases, and the junction held 8 bases outside the gene matches. This CDR3 comprises 16 residues. Germline CDR1 is SEHNR and CDR2 is FQNEAQ (reference sequence). The CDR3 DNA reads TGTGCCAGCAGCACGGGACAGGTCTATTACCAAGAGACCCAGTACTTC. Translated, it gives CASSTGQVYYQETQYF.

The chain uses TRBV7-9 and TRBJ2-7; D perhaps matches TRBD2 (7 bases). V lost 4 bases to trimming and J lost 0 bases, with 16 bases between them. The CDR3 is 16 amino acids. Germline values: CDR1 SEHNR, CDR2 FQNEAQ (reference sequence). CDR3 sequence reads: CASSSPGGVSSYEQYF. In DNA, the CDR3 is TGTGCCAGCAGCTCCCCGGGGGGCGTGTCCTCCTACGAGCAGTACTTC. Full variable domain (missing parts from reference TRBV7-9 and TRBJ2-7): DTGVSQNPRHKITKRGQNVTFRCDPISEHNRLYWYRQTLGQGPEFLTYFQNEAQLEKSRLLSDRFSAERPKGSFSTLEIQRTEQGDSAMYLCASSSPGGVSSYEQYFGPGTRLTVT.

The chain has TRBV2 and TRBJ1-4; weak D call: TRBD1 (5 bases). V was trimmed by 5 bases and J by 6 bases, leaving 13 bases between them. The CDR3 is 14 residues long. CDR1 and CDR2 from the germline V gene are SNHLY and FYNNEI. The CDR3 sequence: CASSTGGGDEKLFF. The CDR3 region has the DNA TGTGCCAGCAGTACCGGCGGGGGTGATGAAAAACTGTTTTTT. Full variable domain (rest looked up from reference TRBV2 and TRBJ1-4): EPEVTQTPSHQVTQMGQEVILRCVPISNHLYFYWYRQILGQKVEFLVSFYNNEISEKSEIFDDQFSVERPDGSNFTLKIRSTKLEDSAMYFCASSTGGGDEKLFFGSGTQLSVL.

The V call is TRBV7-2, the J call TRBJ2-3; 7 positions agree with TRBD1. The V gene end was trimmed by 4 bases and the J gene end by 4 bases; junction bases not matched to a gene: 8. Germline V CDR1 and CDR2: SGHTA, FQGNSA. The length of the CDR3 is 15 residues. This chain's CDR3 is CASSYTGVSADTQYF. In DNA form, the CDR3 reads TGTGCCAGCAGCTACACAGGGGTGAGCGCAGATACGCAGTATTTT.

J is TRBJ1-1 and V is TRBV2; 10 bases line up with TRBD1. The CDR3 has 13 residues. Germline CDR1 reads SNHLY; CDR2 reads FYNNEI. V was clipped by 5 bases and J by 10 bases; unmatched bases: 7. The CDR3 DNA reads TGTGCCAGCAGTCCGGACAGGGGGATTTCAGCTTTCTTT. Residues: CASSPDRGISAFF.

The V call is TRBV10-3, the J call TRBJ1-2; D may be TRBD1 (5 bases). The V gene's germline CDR1 is ENHRY and CDR2 SYGVKD. This CDR3 has 15 residues. V shed 2 bases and J shed 6 bases, with 16 bases lying between them. As DNA, the CDR3 is TGTGCCATCAGTGAGGGCAGCAGGGATATCAATGGCTACACCTTC. Translating gives CAISEGSRDINGYTF.

The chain couples TRBV4-1 to TRBJ1-2; D gene ambiguous. Germline loops: CDR1 MGHRA, CDR2 YSYEKL. The V gene lost 1 base and the J gene lost 3 bases, with 21 bases spanning the gap. CDR3 size: 18 residues. DNA for the CDR3: TGCGCCAGCAGCCAAGCTTACACACAGTATTCCGGGGACTATGGCTACACCTTC. Amino acid sequence: CASSQAYTQYSGDYGYTF.

The CDR3 region is CAWSGGGVGQPQHF. The CDR3, as DNA: TGTGCCTGGAGTGGGGGGGGCGTAGGTCAGCCCCAGCATTTT. The chain couples TRBV30 to TRBJ1-5; perhaps TRBD1 as D (6 bases). Germline CDR1 is GTSNPN and CDR2 is SVGIG (reference sequence). Trimming pared 1 base from V and 6 bases from J, leaving 13 bases between. The CDR3 has 14 residues.

The rearrangement joins TRBV3-1 (or the pseudogene TRBV3-2) to TRBJ1-5; a possible D gene is TRBD1 (6 bases). The germline V and J ends were trimmed by 1 base and 5 bases, with 12 bases remaining between them. This CDR3 comprises 15 residues. Germline CDR1 LGHDT, CDR2 YNNKEL (reference sequence). CDR3 loop: CASSQGSDSYQPQHF. Here the CDR3 DNA reads TGTGCCAGCAGCCAAGGCTCGGACAGCTATCAGCCCCAGCATTTT.

The chain is built from TRBV24-1 and TRBJ2-3; no clear D. CDR1 is KGHDR, CDR2 SFDVKD, per germline. V gave up 3 bases and J gave up 4 bases, with 10 bases separating them. The CDR3 spans 14 residues. CDR3 in DNA: TGTGCCACCAGTGATCCAACAGCATCAGATACGCAGTATTTT. Translation: CATSDPTASDTQYF.

This sequence joins TRBV24-1 and TRBJ2-1; a weak D match, TRBD2 (6 bases). Germline V gene data show CDR1 as KGHDR and CDR2 as SFDVKD. The CDR3 has 16 residues. Trimming removed 8 bases from V and 2 bases from J, with 18 bases in between. In DNA, the CDR3 is TGTGCCACCATGAGGTCGGGGGATGCGGCCTACAATGAGCAGTTCTTC. Translated, it gives CATMRSGDAAYNEQFF.

This chain joins TRBV9 and TRBJ2-3; TRBD2 is a possible D gene (5 bases). This CDR3 is built from 16 residues. Trimming pared 2 bases from V and 2 bases from J, leaving 15 bases between. CDR1 is SGDLS and CDR2 is YYNGEE in the germline V gene. The CDR3 spells CASSVHLAGNTDTQYF. As DNA, the CDR3 is TGTGCCAGCAGCGTTCACCTAGCTGGTAACACAGATACGCAGTATTTT.

The chain carries TRBV25-1 and TRBJ1-4; D not certain. Germline CDR1 and CDR2: MGHDK and SYGVNS. Trimming took 7 bases from V and 10 from J, leaving 16 bases between them. CDR3 size: 13 residues. The chain's CDR3 is CASKRVETGKLFF. The CDR3 coding sequence is TGTGCCAGCAAGCGCGTAGAGACGGGAAAACTGTTTTTT.

CDR3 region: CASSPWEGPTYQPQYF. The CDR3 nucleotides are TGTGCCAGCAGCCCCTGGGAGGGACCTACCTATCAGCCCCAGTATTTT. The genes are TRBV6-2 or TRBV6-3 and TRBJ1-5; the match to TRBD2 covers 7 bases. The J call may be mistaken, given a closer DNA end match to TRBJ2-3. Germline V lookup: CDR1 MNHEY, CDR2 SVGEGT. This CDR3 contains 16 residues.

This clone was found a few times. This chain connects TRBV6-4 to TRBJ1-1; D might be TRBD1 (5 bases). Germline V lookup: CDR1 MRHNA, CDR2 SNTAGT. The V end was cut by 6 bases, the J end by 0 bases, with 8 bases between. This CDR3 region has 13 residues. The CDR3 nucleotides read TGTGCCAGCAGCCCAGGGATGAACACTGAAGCTTTCTTT. Translating it yields CASSPGMNTEAFF.

The chain couples TRBV29-1 to TRBJ1-4; 7 bases map to TRBD1. CDR1 is SQVTM and CDR2 is ANQGSEA in the germline V gene. The CDR3 runs 14 residues. Trimming at V came to 8 bases and at J to 0 bases, leaving 6 bases not matched to a gene. CDR3 loop: CSKGQPATNEKLFF. The CDR3 region has the DNA TGCAGCAAGGGACAGCCGGCAACTAATGAAAAACTGTTTTTT.

The chain employs TRBV14 and TRBJ2-3; perhaps TRBD2 as D (5 bases). The germline CDR1 and CDR2 sequences are SGHDN and FVKESK. The CDR3 spans 14 residues. Trimming pared 4 bases from V and 2 bases from J, leaving 10 bases between. The CDR3 coding sequence is TGTGCCAGCAGCCCGGACTCTAACACAGATACGCAGTATTTT. It yields the protein CASSPDSNTDTQYF.

This clone appeared a few times. V is TRBV27 and J is TRBJ2-7; 7 nucleotides line up with TRBD1. Germline V gene sequence: CDR1 MNHEY, CDR2 SMNVEV (reference sequence). This CDR3 comprises 15 residues. V gave up 4 bases and J gave up 6 bases; unmatched junction bases: 12. CDR3 region: CASSSLRDRGSEQYF. DNA for the CDR3: TGTGCCAGCAGTTCCCTTCGGGACAGAGGGTCCGAGCAGTACTTC.

V gene TRBV19 combines with J gene TRBJ2-4, with 8 bases matching TRBD2. The trim removed 6 bases at V and 6 bases at J, leaving 7 bases unmatched. This CDR3 has 14 amino acids. Germline V gives CDR1 LNHDA, CDR2 SQIVND (reference sequence). CDR3: CASRSGSARNIQYF. CDR3 sequence (DNA): TGTGCCAGTAGGAGCGGGAGTGCTCGAAACATTCAGTACTTC. Together with reference TRBV19 and TRBJ2-4, the CDR3 gives the full variable domain: DGGITQSPKYLFRKEGQNVTLSCEQNLNHDAMYWYRQDPGQGLRLIYYSQIVNDFQKGDIAEGYSVSREKKESFPLTVTSAQKNPTAFYLCASRSGSARNIQYFGAGTRLSVL.

The rearrangement links TRBV7-3 to TRBJ2-1; D uncertain. V dropped 0 bases and J dropped 0 bases, with 9 bases sitting between them. Germline V gives CDR1 SGHTA, CDR2 FQGTGA. This CDR3 spans 16 amino acids. DNA for the CDR3: TGTGCCAGCAGCTTAACGCCTGAGAGCTCCTACAATGAGCAGTTCTTC. Its protein product is CASSLTPESSYNEQFF.

The count of this clone is one. This chain links TRBV25-1 with TRBJ1-2; D is uncertain. Germline V lookup: CDR1 MGHDK, CDR2 SYGVNS. The CDR3 contains 12 residues. V was trimmed by 1 base and J by 4 bases, leaving 4 bases between them. The CDR3 DNA reads as TGTGCCAGCAGTGAATTTCTCTATGGCTACACCTTC. Its translation is CASSEFLYGYTF.

The V call is TRBV29-1, the J call TRBJ2-1; TRBD2 agrees at 8 bases. Germline loops: CDR1 SQVTM, CDR2 ANQGSEA. Unmatched junction bases numbered 13, after V lost 6 bases and J lost 0 bases. The CDR3 extends over 17 amino acids. The CDR3 coding sequence is TGCAGCGTCCCCGCGGCGGGGGGCACCCCCTCCTACAATGAGCAGTTCTTC. This encodes CSVPAAGGTPSYNEQFF.

This clone was found once. The chain couples TRBV7-9 to TRBJ2-3; D is ambiguous. The CDR3 length is 13 residues. V was shortened by 3 bases and J by 3 bases, with 7 bases between the two germline ends. Germline V lookup: CDR1 SEHNR, CDR2 FQNEAQ (reference sequence). The CDR3 DNA sequence: TGTGCCAGCAGCTTTTCCGGGACAGATACGCAGTATTTT. Protein: CASSFSGTDTQYF.

The rearrangement joins TRBV6-6 to TRBJ1-2; 7 bases fit TRBD1. J gave up 4 bases and V 6 bases, and 8 bases lay outside the gene matches. This CDR3 has 14 residues. Germline V lookup: CDR1 MNHNY, CDR2 SVGAGI (reference sequence). The CDR3 sequence is CASSRGQVGYGYTF. DNA for the CDR3: TGTGCCAGCAGCCGTGGACAGGTCGGCTATGGCTACACCTTC.